Sequencing of this T cell receptor (beta chain) was carried out in a study of identical twins. TCRdb used MiXCR to reprocess the 5' RACE reads, holding one entry per CDR3 protein. This sample yields around 1.7 million distinct CDR3 sequences, of which less than 40% are seen a single time; approximately 0.25% belongs to the top ten. CDR1 and CDR2 (germline): MDHEN, SYDVKM. The CDR3 consists of 15 residues. V was shortened by 7 bases and J by 3 bases, with 18 bases between the two germline ends. This sequence was found in a newborn girl in good health. The rearrangement links TRBV28 to TRBJ1-2; D is unresolved. The sequenced sample was cord blood. The CDR3 DNA is TGTGCCAGCATCCCTGACAACCCGTTTGACTATGGCTACACCTTC. This gives the protein CASIPDNPFDYGYTF.